The 10 T cell receptor beta chains below all came from one sample that was sequenced in a study of T cell changes during pregnancy in multiple sclerosis. The protocol was immunoSEQ multiplex PCR, while the TCRdb copy is restricted to in-frame clones and leaves out a portion. There are about 39,000 clones in the sample; 90% occur only once, and around 0.48% lies in the top ten. Material: CD4+ T cells from peripheral blood mononuclear cells, obtained in the first trimester of pregnancy. The receptor set was obtained from a female donor in good health, enrolled as a control in a pregnancy study.

The chain joins TRBV30 to TRBJ2-5; the D gene is possibly TRBD2 (6 bases). CDR1 and CDR2 (germline): GTSNPN, SVGIG (reference sequence). CDR3 length: 13 amino acids. V lost 2 bases, J lost 4 bases, and 11 bases lay in between. CDR3 residues: CAWSRDWRETQYF. CDR3 DNA: TGTGCCTGGAGTAGGGACTGGCGAGAGACCCAGTACTTC.

The sample holds a few counts of this clone. The V gene is TRBV4-2, the J gene TRBJ2-7; 11 nucleotides match TRBD2. J lost 2 bases, V lost 0 bases, and 3 bases had no gene match. Germline loops: CDR1 LGHNA, CDR2 YNFKEQ. This CDR3 is 16 amino acids long. The CDR3 region is CASSQDTSGGPYEQYF. In DNA, the CDR3 is TGTGCCAGCAGCCAAGACACTAGCGGGGGACCCTACGAGCAGTACTTC.

This clone was seen a handful of times. The chain has TRBV28 and TRBJ1-1; 11 nucleotides agree with TRBD1. J was trimmed by 1 base and V by 2 bases; bases with no gene match: 3. CDR1 and CDR2 from the germline V gene are MDHEN and SYDVKM. This CDR3 has 16 amino acids. The CDR3 DNA follows: TGTGCCAGCAGTTTACAAGGACAGGGGGCGAACACTGAAGCTTTCTTT. This gives the protein CASSLQGQGANTEAFF.

The chain joins TRBV2 to TRBJ2-1; 9 bases agree with TRBD1. The V gene end was trimmed by 6 bases and the J gene end by 8 bases; junction bases not matched to a gene: 11. Germline loops: CDR1 SNHLY, CDR2 FYNNEI. The CDR3 extends over 15 amino acids. The CDR3 DNA sequence: TGTGCCAGCAGACCTCCCGGGACAGGGAACCATGAGCAGTTCTTC. Its protein product is CASRPPGTGNHEQFF.

Only one count was recorded for this clone. The chain couples TRBV4-1 to TRBJ1-2; D is unresolved. The CDR3 sequence is 13 residues long. V lost 4 bases to trimming and J lost 4 bases, with 10 bases between them. Germline V CDR1 and CDR2: MGHRA, YSYEKL. The DNA of the CDR3 is TGCGCCAGCAGCCCTACGGGAGGCTATGGCTACACCTTC. It codes for CASSPTGGYGYTF.

V is TRBV11-2 and J is TRBJ1-4; TRBD1 matches 8 bases. Germline CDR1 is SGHAT and CDR2 is FQNNGV. The CDR3 has 14 residues. Unmatched junction bases numbered 7, after V lost 5 bases and J lost 8 bases. CDR3 sequence (DNA): TGTGCCAGCAGCATCCTGGACAGGGACGAAAAACTGTTTTTT. It specifies CASSILDRDEKLFF. The entire variable domain, with the rest obtained from reference TRBV11-2 and TRBJ1-4, is as follows: EAGVAQSPRYKIIEKRQSVAFWCNPISGHATLYWYQQILGQGPKLLIQFQNNGVVDDSQLPKDRFSAERLKGVDSTLKIQPAKLEDSAVYLCASSILDRDEKLFFGSGTQLSVL.

The CDR3 reads CASSPQAGVEGYGYTF. CDR3 bases: TGTGCCAGCTCACCACAGGCAGGGGTTGAGGGCTATGGCTACACCTTC. The chain is built from TRBV18 and TRBJ1-2, with D perhaps matching TRBD1 (6 bases). Trimming shortened V by 1 base and J by 4 bases, and 16 bases separated the two germline ends. CDR1 is KGHSH and CDR2 is LQKENI in the germline V gene. The CDR3 extends over 16 amino acids.

CDR3 DNA: TGTGCTAGCGGGGATCAGCCCCAGCATTTT. It yields the protein CASGDQPQHF. J is TRBJ1-5 and V is TRBV12-5; D is uncertain. Trimming left V 9 bases short and J 5 bases short, with 5 bases between. The CDR3 is made up of 10 amino acids. Germline loops: CDR1 LGHNT, CDR2 FRNRAP.

This clone was observed a few times. The V call is TRBV4-2, the J call TRBJ1-6; 8 nucleotides line up with TRBD1. This CDR3 is built from 15 residues. Germline V gene data show CDR1 as LGHNA and CDR2 as YNFKEQ. The trim removed 1 base at V and 13 bases at J, leaving 9 bases unmatched. The DNA for the CDR3 is TGTGCCAGCAGCCAAGGGGGGGCAGGGGGCGCCCCCCTCCACTTT. This sequence encodes CASSQGGAGGAPLHF.

The CDR3 sequence: CASSLEGTGINEQFF. CDR3 nucleotides: TGTGCCAGCAGCTTAGAAGGGACAGGGATCAATGAGCAGTTCTTC. The genes are TRBV7-9 and TRBJ2-1, with TRBD1 identical over 9 bases. Germline CDR1 reads SEHNR; CDR2 reads FQNEAQ (reference sequence). V gave up 1 base and J gave up 6 bases; unmatched junction bases: 4. The CDR3 is 15 amino acids.